The T cell receptor (beta chain) described here comes from a study of blood T cell repertoires in COVID-19. Overall study: Samples representing acute and convalescent COVID-19 were sourced from the United States, Italy and Spain. PBMCs, B-cell-depleted T cells, or T cells were the source of the cDNA or gDNA that made up the material.

How the authors handled the data: Estimation of nucleated cell counts relied on the amplification of reference gene primers. Sequenced by immunoSEQ multiplex PCR; TCRdb stores in-frame clones only, minus some. Clonal size and the V and J genes are those of that table, whereas D and trimming came from the DNA. The repertoire has fewer than 650,000 clones, 85% to 90% of them found once; the top ten carry roughly 8%. CDR3 length equals 19 residues. CDR1 is MNHEY and CDR2 is SVGEGT in the germline V gene. The ends were cut back, 0 bases at V and 3 bases at J, with 18 bases in the middle. This clone was seen a few times.

This TCR derives from a woman between 50 and 59 years old with COVID-19, enrolled during active disease. The chain carries TRBV6-2 or TRBV6-3 and TRBJ1-6; TRBD1 is a possible D gene (6 bases). The specimen was peripheral blood. The chain's CDR3 is CASSYSRTAGESYNSPLHF. The DNA of the CDR3 is TGTGCCAGCAGTTACTCGAGGACGGCAGGGGAAAGCTATAATTCACCCCTCCACTTT.